Below, 26 T cell receptor beta chains from the same sample are listed, as sequenced in a study of neurological immune-mediated disorders. TCRdb analysed the 5' RACE reads with MiXCR anew, one entry per CDR3 protein. This table holds about 74,000 distinct CDR3 sequences, 5.2% found once. The sample was PBMCs. These receptors were taken from a man between 18 and 29 years old with multiple sclerosis.

This clonotype has at least ten counts. The gene calls are TRBV7-9 and TRBJ2-1; D uncertain. The germline gives CDR1 SEHNR, CDR2 FQNEAQ (reference sequence). This CDR3 contains 13 residues. V was cut by 2 bases and J by 9 bases, with 11 bases left in between. CDR3 sequence: CASSLPILSEQFF. The CDR3 DNA sequence: TGTGCCAGCAGCTTACCTATATTGAGTGAGCAGTTCTTC.

This clonotype appeared many times. This chain joins TRBV7-8 and TRBJ1-2; D gene unclear. V was trimmed by 5 bases and J by 8 bases, leaving 21 bases between them. The CDR3 spans 15 residues. Germline loops: CDR1 SGHVS, CDR2 FQNEAQ. In DNA form, the CDR3 reads TGTGCCAGCAGCCCGGTTGCGGGAATCGGCAGAGGCTACACCTTC. Translation: CASSPVAGIGRGYTF.

This clonotype was observed many times. The V and J genes are TRBV4-2 and TRBJ1-4, with D unresolved. The germline V and J ends were trimmed by 0 bases and 13 bases, with 15 bases remaining between them. CDR1 is LGHNA, CDR2 YNFKEQ, per germline. The length of the CDR3 is 14 residues. This chain's CDR3 is CASSQDLFGVRLFF. CDR3 bases: TGTGCCAGCAGCCAAGATCTATTCGGGGTTCGACTGTTTTTT.

This clonotype was seen at least ten times. At one of its ends the junction is not consistent with the germline gene, which may arise from a read error. The gene calls are TRBV28 and TRBJ1-2, with 7 bases aligning to TRBD1. From germline, CDR1 is MDHEN and CDR2 SYDVKM. The CDR3 covers 15 residues. The chain's CDR3 is CASSFQGGVYYGYSF. The CDR3 DNA is TGTGCCAGCAGTTTTCAGGGGGGGGTGTACTATGGCTACTCCTTC.

This clonotype was seen repeatedly, ten times or more. The chain has TRBV12-3 or TRBV12-4 and TRBJ2-7; 7 nucleotides align to TRBD2. This CDR3 region has 15 residues. After removal of 6 bases from V and 2 bases from J, the junction contained 10 bases not matched to a gene. The CDR3 is CASSAGGGAAYEQYF. The DNA of the CDR3 is TGTGCCAGCAGCGCGGGCGGGGGAGCTGCCTACGAGCAGTACTTC.

A word on this clonotype: This may come from a read error, since a much larger clone is one base off. A read error is likely, as this CDR3 ends without the conserved phenylalanine or tryptophan. The chain uses TRBV12-3 or TRBV12-4 and TRBJ2-5, with D uncertain. Trimming took off 1 base at V and 5 bases at J, with 8 bases between the two ends. The CDR3 extends over 13 amino acids. The CDR3 loop reads CASSLGDQETQYI. CDR3 bases: TGTGCCAGCAGTTTAGGAGATCAGGAGACCCAGTACATC.

This chain uses TRBV29-1 with TRBJ1-1; TRBD1 agrees at 8 bases. Germline assignment: CDR1 SQVTM and CDR2 ANQGSEA. The CDR3 sequence is 13 residues long. V was pared by 5 bases and J by 4 bases, with 6 bases of the junction left unmatched. CDR3 DNA sequence: TGCAGCGTTACGCAGGGGGCTGGCACTGAAGCTTTCTTT. Translation: CSVTQGAGTEAFF.

This clonotype was observed at least ten times. This rearrangement joins TRBV24-1 to TRBJ1-4; D not resolved. The CDR3 has 15 amino acids. The ends were cut back, 2 bases at V and 7 bases at J, with 13 bases in the middle. The germline gives CDR1 KGHDR, CDR2 SFDVKD. CDR3 DNA: TGTGCCACCAGTGATTGGAGTAAAGAAGGTGAAAAACTGTTTTTT. Amino acid sequence: CATSDWSKEGEKLFF.

This clonotype was detected many times. The chain is built from TRBV20-1 and TRBJ2-1; D might be TRBD1 (6 bases). CDR1 is DFQATT and CDR2 is SNEGSKA in the germline V gene (reference sequence). CDR3 size: 14 residues. V was cut by 6 bases and J by 0 bases, with 12 bases left in between. The CDR3 spells CSAEGESSYNEQFF. CDR3 in DNA: TGCAGTGCCGAGGGGGAGAGCTCCTACAATGAGCAGTTCTTC.

This clonotype was picked up one time. This could be a read error, since a much larger clone is one nucleotide away. Given the absence of the conserved phenylalanine or tryptophan at the CDR3 end, a read error is likely. This sequence joins TRBV20-1 and TRBJ2-5; the D gene could be TRBD1 or TRBD2 (6 bases each). Germline V gene lookup returns CDR1 DFQATT and CDR2 SNEGSKA (reference sequence). This CDR3 has 13 amino acids. With 1 base removed from V and 5 bases from J, the gap between germline ends came to 11 bases. The CDR3 DNA is TGCAGTGCTAGAGGGGGGGCGCGGGAGACCCAGTACTGC. Protein sequence: CSARGGARETQYC.

This clonotype was seen only a few times. A read error may explain this, as a much larger clone is one base away. This chain joins TRBV6-1 and TRBJ1-1, with D uncertain. This CDR3 contains 16 residues. Germline V lookup: CDR1 MNHNS, CDR2 SASEGT. V was shortened by 2 bases and J by 5 bases, with 18 bases between the two germline ends. The CDR3 DNA reads as TGTGCCAGCAGTGAATCAGCGGGAACGATGGGGACTGAAGCTTTCTTT. Translated, it gives CASSESAGTMGTEAFF.

This clonotype occurred a few times. An end of the junction differs from the germline gene, which may be a read error. The chain links TRBV24-1 to TRBJ1-5, with D hard to call. The CDR3 has 14 residues. The germline gives CDR1 KGHDR, CDR2 SFDVKD. CDR3 nucleotide sequence: TGTGCCACCAGTGAGGGAGGTTTCAATCAGCCCCAGAATTTT. This encodes CATSEGGFNQPQNF.

This clonotype has a handful of counts. The CDR3 region has the DNA TGTGCCAGCAGCCCCCAGGCAGGGGGCTACGAGCAGTACTTC. This codes for CASSPQAGGYEQYF. The rearrangement joins TRBV16 to TRBJ2-7, with 7 bases that match TRBD1. The CDR3 is made up of 14 amino acids. The germline CDR1 and CDR2 sequences are KGHSY and FQNENV. With V trimmed by 4 bases and J by 3 bases, 6 bases remained unmatched.

This clonotype has ten or more counts. Its ends do not fully match the called genes, so a read error is possible. The chain recombines TRBV29-1 with TRBJ1-5; 7 nucleotides agree with TRBD1. Germline V gene lookup returns CDR1 SQVTM and CDR2 ANQGSEA. This CDR3 has 13 amino acids. The CDR3, as DNA: TGCAGCGTTGGACAGGGAGGGGATCAGCCCCAGAATTTT. This codes for CSVGQGGDQPQNF.

This clonotype occurred many times. This rearrangement joins TRBV18 to TRBJ1-1; D is undetermined. Germline CDR1 and CDR2: KGHSH and LQKENI. The CDR3 runs 14 residues. Trimming left V 4 bases short and J 1 base short, with 10 bases between. In DNA, the CDR3 is TGTGCCAGCTCACTACTGGACTGGAACACTGAAGCTTTCTTT. Translating gives CASSLLDWNTEAFF.

Concerning this clonotype itself: An end of the junction differs from the germline gene, which may be a read error. The chain carries TRBV2 and TRBJ1-2; perhaps TRBD1 as D (6 bases). Looked up from germline, CDR1 is SNHLY and CDR2 is FYNNEI. The CDR3 spans 15 residues. CDR3 protein: CANSEGHQFNYGYTF. The DNA for the CDR3 is TGTGCCAACAGTGAGGGACACCAGTTCAACTATGGCTACACCTTC.

This clonotype has a count of ten or more. The chain carries TRBV20-1 and TRBJ2-1; TRBD1 or TRBD2 may be the D gene (5 bases each). The V end was cut by 8 bases, the J end by 8 bases, with 31 bases between. This CDR3 has 17 amino acids. The germline gives CDR1 DFQATT, CDR2 SNEGSKA (reference sequence). Here the CDR3 reads CSQLPPRRGASIDEQFF. The CDR3 nucleotides are TGCAGTCAACTACCCCCCCGGAGAGGGGCGTCTATCGATGAGCAGTTCTTC.

At least ten counts were recorded for this clonotype. The rearrangement uses TRBV7-2 and TRBJ1-2; TRBD1 matches 7 bases. The germline gives CDR1 SGHTA, CDR2 FQGNSA. The CDR3 is made up of 16 amino acids. Trimming at V came to 2 bases and at J to 1 base, leaving 7 bases not matched to a gene. The DNA of the CDR3 is TGTGCCAGCAGCTTACTTTACGGGACAGTTAACTATGGCTACACCTTC. It yields the protein CASSLLYGTVNYGYTF.

For this clonotype: A much more abundant neighbour one base away suggests this may be a read error. This chain uses TRBV9 with TRBJ1-2, with 9 bases identical to TRBD1. Germline CDR1 and CDR2: SGDLS and YYNGEE. The CDR3 length is 16 residues. J was trimmed by 2 bases and V by 4 bases; bases with no gene match: 9. The CDR3 region has the DNA TGTGCCAGCAGCCGGACAGGGGCAAGGCTGAACTATGGCTACACCTTC. Its translation is CASSRTGARLNYGYTF.

This clonotype was observed at least ten times. The chain couples TRBV5-6 to TRBJ1-5; no clear D. V was trimmed by 0 bases and J by 4 bases, leaving 8 bases between them. The CDR3 loop spans 14 amino acids. In germline, CDR1 is SGHDT, CDR2 YYEEEE. In nucleotides, the CDR3 is TGTGCCAGCAGCTTGGGTAACGGGAATCAGCCCCAGCATTTT. It is translated as CASSLGNGNQPQHF.

This clonotype appeared many times. CDR3 DNA: TGTGCCAGCAGTGACCTCGCGGGGGGGAATTCACCCCTCCACTTT. It encodes CASSDLAGGNSPLHF. The chain employs TRBV9 and TRBJ1-6, with D possibly being TRBD1 (5 bases). V lost 5 bases and J 7 bases, leaving 16 bases between the germline ends. There are 15 residues in the CDR3. Germline V CDR1 and CDR2: SGDLS, YYNGEE.

This clonotype was counted many times. The rearrangement links TRBV10-3 to TRBJ2-3; TRBD2 aligns across 7 bases. V lost 9 bases to trimming and J lost 6 bases; unmatched junction nucleotides: 6. Germline V gene lookup returns CDR1 ENHRY and CDR2 SYGVKD. This CDR3 region has 12 residues. The CDR3 region has the DNA TGTGCCATTCAGCGGGGCAGGGATACGCAGTATTTT. Translating gives CAIQRGRDTQYF.

This clonotype was recorded a few times. A clone one base away is much larger, so this may be a read error. The rearrangement uses TRBV20-1 and TRBJ1-4; D unclear. Germline V lookup: CDR1 DFQATT, CDR2 SNEGSKA (reference sequence). The CDR3 is made up of 14 amino acids. Trimming took off 6 bases at V and 4 bases at J, with 15 bases between the two ends. CDR3 nucleotides: TGCAGTGCCCGTCCTGGAAAGATTAATGAAAAACTGTTTTTT. Amino acid sequence: CSARPGKINEKLFF.

This clonotype was observed at least ten times. For the CDR3, the DNA is TGCAGCGTAAAACAGGGAATTGAAGCTTTCTTT. Encoded protein: CSVKQGIEAFF. The V and J genes are TRBV29-1 and TRBJ1-1, with a possible D match to TRBD1 (6 bases). Germline CDR1 SQVTM, CDR2 ANQGSEA. This CDR3 is built from 11 residues. V lost 6 bases, J lost 7 bases, and 12 bases lay in between. Full variable domain (rest looked up from reference TRBV29-1 and TRBJ1-1): SAVISQKPSRDICQRGTSLTIQCQVDSQVTMMFWYRQQPGQSLTLIATANQGSEATYESGFVIDKFPISRPNLTFSTLTVSNMSPEDSSIYLCSVKQGIEAFFGQGTRLTVV.

This clonotype showed up many times. J is TRBJ2-6 and V is TRBV20-1; possible D gene TRBD2, 6 bases. Germline CDR1 is DFQATT and CDR2 is SNEGSKA (reference sequence). The CDR3 sequence is 14 residues long. V was shortened by 3 bases and J by 1 base, with 7 bases between the two germline ends. CDR3 in amino acids: CSARGGSGANVLTF. CDR3 sequence (DNA): TGCAGTGCTAGGGGGGGTTCTGGGGCCAACGTCCTGACTTTC.

Ten or more counts support this clonotype. V is TRBV20-1 and J is TRBJ2-7; D is uncertain. The CDR3 is made up of 13 amino acids. Germline CDR1 and CDR2: DFQATT and SNEGSKA (reference sequence). The V end lost 1 base, the J end lost 5 bases, and 12 bases lay between the germline ends. The CDR3 coding sequence is TGCAGTGCTAGAGGCTGGGTAGGAGACGAGCAGTACTTC. Protein product: CSARGWVGDEQYF.